Included here is one T cell receptor (beta chain) sequence, with context. This specimen belongs to a study of T cells after yellow fever vaccination. From germline, CDR1 is LNHDA and CDR2 SQIVND (reference sequence). This CDR3 is built from 16 residues. Deletions cut 0 bases from V and 2 bases from J, with 14 bases between. Template-switching 5'RACE yielded the TCR cDNA; a universal primer site and UMIs were added in the process. TCRdb recomputed calls from the 5' RACE reads with MiXCR, one row per CDR3 protein. The sample yields fewer than 450,000 distinct CDR3 sequences, approximately 8% seen once. The sample here was PBMCs, taken 35 to 50 days after the first yellow fever vaccination. The gene calls are TRBV19 and TRBJ2-7, with D possibly TRBD1 on 6 matching bases. This sequence was found in a man between 18 and 29 years old who received the YFV17D yellow fever vaccine. DNA of the CDR3: TGTGCCAGTAGTATAGAAAGGGGACACCCCACCTACGAGCAGTACTTC. Residues: CASSIERGHPTYEQYF.